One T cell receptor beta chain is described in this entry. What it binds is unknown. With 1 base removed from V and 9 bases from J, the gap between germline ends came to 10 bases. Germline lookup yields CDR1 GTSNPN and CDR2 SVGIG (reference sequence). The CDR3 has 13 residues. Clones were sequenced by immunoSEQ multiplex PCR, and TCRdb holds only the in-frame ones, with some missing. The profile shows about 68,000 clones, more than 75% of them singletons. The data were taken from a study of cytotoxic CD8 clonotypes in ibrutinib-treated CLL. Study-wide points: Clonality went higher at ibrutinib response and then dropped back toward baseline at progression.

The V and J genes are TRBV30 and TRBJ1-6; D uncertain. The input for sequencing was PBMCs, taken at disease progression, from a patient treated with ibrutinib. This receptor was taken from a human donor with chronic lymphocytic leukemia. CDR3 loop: CAWSGTAGSPLHF. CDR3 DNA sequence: TGTGCCTGGAGTGGAACTGCAGGTTCACCCCTCCACTTT.